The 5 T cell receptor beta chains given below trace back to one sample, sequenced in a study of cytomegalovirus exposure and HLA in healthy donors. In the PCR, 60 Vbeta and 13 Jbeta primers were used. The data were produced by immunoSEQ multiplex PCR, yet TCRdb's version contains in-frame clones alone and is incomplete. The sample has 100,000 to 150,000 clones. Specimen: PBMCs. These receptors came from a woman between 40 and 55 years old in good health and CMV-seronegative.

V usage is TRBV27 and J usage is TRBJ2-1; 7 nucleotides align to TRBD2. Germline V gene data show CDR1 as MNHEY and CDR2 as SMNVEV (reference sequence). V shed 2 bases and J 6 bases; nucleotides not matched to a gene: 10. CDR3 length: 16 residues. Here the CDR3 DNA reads TGTGCCAGCAGTTTAAGGGATCCGGGGGGTATCAATGAGCAGTTCTTC. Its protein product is CASSLRDPGGINEQFF.

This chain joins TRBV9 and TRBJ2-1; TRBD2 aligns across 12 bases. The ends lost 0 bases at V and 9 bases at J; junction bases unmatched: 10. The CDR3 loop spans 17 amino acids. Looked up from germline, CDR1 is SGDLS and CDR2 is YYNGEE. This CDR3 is CASSVAQSSGGALEQFF. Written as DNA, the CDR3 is TGTGCCAGCAGCGTAGCCCAATCTAGCGGGGGGGCCCTTGAGCAGTTCTTC. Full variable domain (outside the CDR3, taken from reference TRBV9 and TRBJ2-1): DSGVTQTPKHLITATGQRVTLRCSPRSGDLSVYWYQQSLDQGLQFLIQYYNGEERAKGNILERFSAQQFPDLHSELNLSSLELGDSALYFCASSVAQSSGGALEQFFGPGTRLTVL.

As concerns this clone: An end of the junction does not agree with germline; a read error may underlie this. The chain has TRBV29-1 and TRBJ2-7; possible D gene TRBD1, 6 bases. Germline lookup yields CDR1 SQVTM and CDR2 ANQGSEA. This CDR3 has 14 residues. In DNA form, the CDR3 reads TGCAGCGTTGTTCTAATTTTGGGGGCCTACGAGCAGTGCTTC. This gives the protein CSVVLILGAYEQCF.

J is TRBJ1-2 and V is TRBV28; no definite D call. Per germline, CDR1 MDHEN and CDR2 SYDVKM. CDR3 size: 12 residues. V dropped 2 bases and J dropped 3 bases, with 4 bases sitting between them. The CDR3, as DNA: TGTGCCAGCAGTTTACTGTACTATGGCTACACCTTC. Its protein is CASSLLYYGYTF.

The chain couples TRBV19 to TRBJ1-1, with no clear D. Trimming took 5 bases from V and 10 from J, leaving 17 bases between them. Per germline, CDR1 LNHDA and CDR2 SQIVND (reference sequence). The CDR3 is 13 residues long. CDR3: CASSDLVARRAFF. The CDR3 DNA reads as TGTGCCAGTAGTGACCTAGTGGCCCGGAGAGCTTTCTTT.